This TCR beta chain was observed in a study of shared clonotypes between healthy human individuals. The split of CD4+ cells yielded CD45RA+ naive and CD45RA-negative memory subsets. This CDR3 is built from 13 residues. CDR1 MGHDK and CDR2 SYGVNS come from the germline V gene. Trimming pared 4 bases from V and 4 bases from J, leaving 10 bases between. Study-level results: Non-shared clonotypes had lower generation probabilities than those shared by all four donors. Sharing across several donors was seen in roughly 5% of naive CD4 clonotypes.

On this clone: What it recognizes is unknown.

TCRdb keeps only in-frame clones here, not all; method: immunoSEQ multiplex PCR. The sample includes roughly 2.5 million clones, about 92% seen only once; the top ten take more than 0.12%. Source material: naive CD4+ T cells sorted from blood. Sample subset: CD45RA+ positively selected. The origin of this receptor is a man aged 18 to 35 in good health. The gene calls are TRBV25-1 and TRBJ1-1, with unresolved D. The CDR3, as DNA: TGTGCCAGCAGTGCTACCCGGACCACTGAAGCTTTCTTT. Translating it yields CASSATRTTEAFF. Full variable domain (outside the CDR3, taken from reference TRBV25-1 and TRBJ1-1): EADIYQTPRYLVIGTGKKITLECSQTMGHDKMYWYQQDPGMELHLIHYSYGVNSTEKGDLSSESTVSRIRTEHFPLTLESARPSHTSQYLCASSATRTTEAFFGQGTRLTVV.